The TCR beta chain under discussion was sequenced for a study of blood T cell repertoires in COVID-19. Study information: The United States, Italy and Spain were the sources of the acute and convalescent COVID-19 samples. The analysed material was cDNA or gDNA that came from T cells, B-cell-depleted T cells, or PBMCs.

Study members were between about 18 and 100 years old and lived in 25 or so US regions. Self-reported history from a screening survey and questionnaire set each donor's cohort. Clones were read by immunoSEQ multiplex PCR, and TCRdb kept only the in-frame ones, dropping some. The repertoire includes 200,000 to 300,000 clones, about four fifths of them detected once, and less than 4% sits in the top ten. Per the germline V gene, CDR1 is SGHDT and CDR2 is YYEEEE. The CDR3 length is 17 residues. Unmatched junction bases numbered 10, after V lost 1 base and J lost 2 bases. Input material: PBMCs or T cells enriched from blood (not recorded which). V and J are TRBV5-6 and TRBJ2-7; 9 bases map to TRBD1. This TCR came from a woman in her thirties or forties who had been exposed to COVID-19. The CDR3 sequence: CASSLWEGQGIPYEQYF. In DNA form, the CDR3 reads TGTGCCAGCAGCTTGTGGGAGGGACAGGGAATACCCTACGAGCAGTACTTC.